The present T cell receptor (beta chain) was sequenced within a study of blood T cell repertoires in COVID-19. Study details: The samples span acute and convalescent COVID-19 from the United States, Italy and Spain. Nucleic acid was either cDNA or gDNA, and it came from T cells, B-cell-depleted T cells, or PBMCs.

Per the study methods: Counts of nucleated cells, estimated from reference gene primer amplification, were obtained. Measured with immunoSEQ multiplex PCR; TCRdb has only the in-frame clones, and not every one. Clonal size and the V and J genes are those of that table, whereas D and trimming came from the DNA. The sample shows fewer than 250,000 clones, about 89% of them seen only once. V dropped 6 bases and J dropped 5; count of bases not matched to a gene: 5. Germline V lookup: CDR1 MNHEY, CDR2 SVGAGI. The CDR3 consists of 14 residues. This rearrangement joins TRBV6-5 to TRBJ1-5, with 9 bases fitting TRBD1. The TCR was taken from an older woman who had recovered from COVID-19. Sequenced input: peripheral blood. DNA of the CDR3: TGTGCCAGCAGCCGGGACAGGGAAGATCAGCCCCAGCATTTT. Translated, it gives CASSRDREDQPQHF.